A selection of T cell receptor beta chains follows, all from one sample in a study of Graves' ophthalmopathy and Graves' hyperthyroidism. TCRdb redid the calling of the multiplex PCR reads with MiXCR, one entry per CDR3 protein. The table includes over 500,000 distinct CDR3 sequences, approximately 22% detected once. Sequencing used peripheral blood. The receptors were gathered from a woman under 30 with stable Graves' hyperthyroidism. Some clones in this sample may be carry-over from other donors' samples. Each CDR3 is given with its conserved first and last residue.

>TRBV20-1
CSARGLKWSYEQYF
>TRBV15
CATSRVRRGSGYTF
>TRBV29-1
CSVEDWRDSGNTIYF
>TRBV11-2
CASSLGQGTNTGELFF
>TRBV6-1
CASRPDRINQPQHF
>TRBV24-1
CATSDLDAHTGELFF
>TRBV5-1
CASSFGGHSYEQYF
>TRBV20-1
CSAGNYRRDYEQYF
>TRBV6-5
CASSYGGLDYGYTF
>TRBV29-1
CSPIDRDGDTQYF
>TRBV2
CASSELRGLGTQYF
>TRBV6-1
CASSEADGRNTEAFF
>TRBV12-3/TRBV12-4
CASSLVPGVGASYEQYF
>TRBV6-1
CASTAGRMNTEAFF
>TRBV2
CASSDSGHFSGANVLTF
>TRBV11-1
CASSLGPLELFF
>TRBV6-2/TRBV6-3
CASTPAGRNQPQHF
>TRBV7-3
CASSLGQEGGYTF
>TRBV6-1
CASSGTGGVQPQHF
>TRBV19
CASSMTTRSNQPQHF
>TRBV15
CATSRGWVQETQYF
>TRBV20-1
CSARALAGSWGDSPLHF
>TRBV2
CASSGQLYEQYF
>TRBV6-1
CASSVDRGLVANYGYTF
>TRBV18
CASSPDRTLYEQYF
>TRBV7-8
CASSLGLARSYEQYF